Here is one T cell receptor beta chain with its context. This sample is drawn from a study of blood T cell repertoires in COVID-19. Germline V gives CDR1 LNHDA, CDR2 SQIVND (reference sequence). J gave up 4 bases and V 5 bases, and 10 bases lay outside the gene matches. CDR3 size: 16 residues. Profiled with immunoSEQ multiplex PCR; TCRdb holds only in-frame clones, not every one. This table holds about 380,000 clones, around 84% found once. This TCR was recovered from a woman younger than 30 with acute or convalescent COVID-19. The sequenced sample consisted of peripheral blood. The V call is TRBV19, the J call TRBJ1-1; 10 bases are shared with TRBD1. The CDR3 sequence: CASSSPTGGLRTEAFF. The CDR3 bases are TGTGCCAGTAGTTCCCCGACAGGGGGCTTACGCACTGAAGCTTTCTTT.